This is a list of T cell receptor beta chains from one sample in a study of human T cells and chemical hapten exposure. TCRdb redid the calling of the RACE reads with MiXCR, one entry per CDR3 protein. The repertoire holds about 100,000 distinct CDR3 sequences, with about 10% as singletons. The starting material was whole blood, obtained in connection with sensitization to the hapten diphenylcyclopropenone (DPC). These receptors were collected from a woman in her 40s with alopecia areata. Some clones in this sample may be carry-over from other donors' samples. Both conserved end residues are trimmed from each CDR3. Fields, in order: V gene, J gene, CDR3 protein.

>TRBV12-3/TRBV12-4|TRBJ2-1
ASRLSTSFHEQF
>TRBV20-1|TRBJ1-2
SAGRELWGYT
>TRBV12-3/TRBV12-4|TRBJ1-4
ASSGAGNEKLF
>TRBV6-2/TRBV6-3|TRBJ1-6
ASSWRQVKDSPLH
>TRBV3-1|TRBJ2-1
ASSQAHGYGGMF
>TRBV30|TRBJ2-7
AWTHGGYEQY
>TRBV24-1|TRBJ2-3
ATSDLGTGGIDTQY
>TRBV5-5|TRBJ1-2
ASSLGTYGYT
>TRBV28|TRBJ2-1
ASSLQSSYNEQF
>TRBV18|TRBJ2-5
ASSPTGTGFGETQY
>TRBV29-1|TRBJ2-7
SVFGRGAHEQY
>TRBV5-4|TRBJ1-4
ASSPAGTGNEKLF
>TRBV6-6|TRBJ1-5
ASSYLGRESSQH
>TRBV6-1|TRBJ2-2
AILGLAGFAGELF
>TRBV7-2|TRBJ1-5
ASSLDGGPNQPQH
>TRBV28|TRBJ2-6
ASTGHSSGANVLT
>TRBV3-1|TRBJ1-1
ASSQGGSGTEAF
>TRBV20-1|TRBJ2-4
SARDGTDTTKNIQY
>TRBV9|TRBJ2-3
ASSITGFSTDTQY
>TRBV27|TRBJ2-1
ASSLRSYNEQF
>TRBV12-2|TRBJ1-4
ASRPKGSTNEKLF
>TRBV20-1|TRBJ2-7
SASRGQGYEQY
>TRBV4-1|TRBJ1-6
ASSPRVQGANSPLH
>TRBV30|TRBJ1-1
AFGANTEAF